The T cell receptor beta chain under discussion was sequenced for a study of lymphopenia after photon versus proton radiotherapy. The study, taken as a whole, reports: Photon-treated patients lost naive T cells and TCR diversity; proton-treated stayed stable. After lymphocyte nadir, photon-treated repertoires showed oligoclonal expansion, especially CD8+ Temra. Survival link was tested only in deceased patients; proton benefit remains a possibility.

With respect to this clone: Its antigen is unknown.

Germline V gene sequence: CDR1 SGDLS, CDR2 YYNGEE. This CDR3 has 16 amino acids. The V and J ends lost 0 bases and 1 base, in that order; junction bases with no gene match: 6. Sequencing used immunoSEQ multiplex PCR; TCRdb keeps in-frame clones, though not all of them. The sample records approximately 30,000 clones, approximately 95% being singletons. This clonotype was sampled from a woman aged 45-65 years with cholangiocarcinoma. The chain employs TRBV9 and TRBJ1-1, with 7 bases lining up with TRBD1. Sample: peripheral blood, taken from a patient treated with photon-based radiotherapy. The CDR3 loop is CASSVGDRPPNTEAFF. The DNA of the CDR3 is TGTGCCAGCAGCGTAGGGGACAGACCGCCGAACACTGAAGCTTTCTTT.